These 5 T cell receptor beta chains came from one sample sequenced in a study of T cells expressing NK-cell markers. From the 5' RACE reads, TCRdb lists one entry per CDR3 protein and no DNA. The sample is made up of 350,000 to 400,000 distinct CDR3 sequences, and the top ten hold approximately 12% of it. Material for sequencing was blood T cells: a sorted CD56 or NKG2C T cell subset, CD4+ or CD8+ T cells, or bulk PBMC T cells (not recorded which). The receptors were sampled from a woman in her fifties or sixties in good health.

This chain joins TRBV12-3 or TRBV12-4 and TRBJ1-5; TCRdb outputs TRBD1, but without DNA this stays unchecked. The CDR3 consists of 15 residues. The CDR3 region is CASSPGQGVLGPQHF.

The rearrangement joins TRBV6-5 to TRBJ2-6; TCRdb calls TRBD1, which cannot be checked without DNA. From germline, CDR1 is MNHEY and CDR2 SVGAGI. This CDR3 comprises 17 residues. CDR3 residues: CASSRTGWPSGANVLTF.

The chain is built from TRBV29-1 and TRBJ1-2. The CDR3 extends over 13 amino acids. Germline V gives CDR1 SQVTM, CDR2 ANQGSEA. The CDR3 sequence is CSVEDADNYGYTF.

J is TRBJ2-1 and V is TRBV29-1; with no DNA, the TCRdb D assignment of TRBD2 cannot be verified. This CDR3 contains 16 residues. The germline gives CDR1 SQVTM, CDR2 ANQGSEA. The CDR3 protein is CSVEGTSGRAGNEQFF.

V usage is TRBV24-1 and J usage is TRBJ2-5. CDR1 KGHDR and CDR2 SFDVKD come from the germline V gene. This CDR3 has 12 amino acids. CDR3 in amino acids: CATSDSWETQYF.